Listed here are 11 T cell receptor beta chains from one sample, sequenced in a study of cytomegalovirus exposure and HLA in healthy donors. The study ran its PCR with 60 Vbeta and 13 Jbeta primers. TCRdb's copy holds only in-frame clones and misses some; the assay was immunoSEQ multiplex PCR. The sample has 100,000 to 150,000 clones; around three quarters are singletons. Material for sequencing was PBMCs. The source is a woman between 40 and 55 years old in good health and CMV-seropositive.

The chain has TRBV19 and TRBJ2-7; 9 bases map to TRBD1. The CDR3 totals 14 residues. The germline V gene has CDR1 LNHDA and CDR2 SQIVND (reference sequence). After removal of 4 bases from V and 5 bases from J, the junction contained 6 bases not matched to a gene. The CDR3 loop reads CASSRRTGVDEQYF. The CDR3 DNA sequence: TGTGCCAGTAGTAGACGGACAGGGGTAGACGAGCAGTACTTC.

This chain joins TRBV28 and TRBJ2-7; 7 positions agree with TRBD1. Germline V gene lookup returns CDR1 MDHEN and CDR2 SYDVKM. Trimming removed 2 bases from V and 1 base from J; junction bases left unmatched: 14. The CDR3 loop spans 18 amino acids. In DNA form, the CDR3 reads TGTGCCAGCAGTTTAACTAGAGACGAGGGACAGATTTCCTACGAGCAGTACTTC. It codes for CASSLTRDEGQISYEQYF.

The V and J genes are TRBV10-3 and TRBJ2-5, with 7 positions matching TRBD2. The CDR3 covers 13 residues. From germline, CDR1 is ENHRY and CDR2 SYGVKD. V dropped 5 bases and J dropped 2; count of bases not matched to a gene: 2. CDR3 coding DNA: TGTGCCATCAGTTCCGGGAGGCAAGAGACCCAGTACTTC. It encodes CAISSGRQETQYF.

This clone has a handful of counts. The rearrangement links TRBV28 to TRBJ1-4; the D gene is possibly TRBD1 (5 bases). CDR3 size: 11 residues. Germline CDR1 and CDR2: MDHEN and SYDVKM. Trimming cost V 6 bases and J 15 bases, with 14 bases left between them. This chain's CDR3 is CASRYQGGLFF. CDR3 DNA: TGTGCCAGCAGATATCAGGGAGGGTTGTTTTTT.

In this sample, this clone turned up once. The chain has TRBV28 and TRBJ2-1, with D possibly being TRBD1 (6 bases). Germline CDR1 is MDHEN and CDR2 is SYDVKM. The CDR3 length is 15 residues. Trimming removed 1 base from V and 1 base from J, with 8 bases in between. For the CDR3, the DNA is TGTGCCAGCAGTTTATTAGGGGGTTCCTACAATGAGCAGTTCTTC. Translated: CASSLLGGSYNEQFF.

The chain employs TRBV6-1 and TRBJ1-5, with 8 positions matching TRBD1. The length of the CDR3 is 16 residues. V dropped 3 bases and J dropped 2; count of bases not matched to a gene: 6. Germline V gene sequence: CDR1 MNHNS, CDR2 SASEGT. This CDR3 is CASSDAKGQGNQPQHF. Written as DNA, the CDR3 is TGTGCCAGCAGTGACGCAAAGGGACAGGGCAATCAGCCCCAGCATTTT.

In its sample, this clone was seen once. The rearrangement joins TRBV21-1 to TRBJ2-5; TRBD1, as called in the table, went unchecked against the DNA. TRBV21-1 is recorded as a pseudogene. This CDR3 comprises 12 residues. In nucleotides, the CDR3 is TGTGCCAGCAGCAAAGCCAGGGAGACCCAGTACTTC. Protein: CASSKARETQYF.

V usage is TRBV11-3 and J usage is TRBJ2-1; no clear D gene. The germline V and J ends were trimmed by 3 bases and 7 bases, with 10 bases remaining between them. CDR3 size: 13 residues. Germline assignment: CDR1 SGHNT and CDR2 YENEEA. CDR3 DNA: TGTGCCAGCAGCTTGGAAGACTCGAATGAGCAGTTCTTC. Its protein product is CASSLEDSNEQFF.

The genes are TRBV27 and TRBJ1-5, with 8 bases matching TRBD1. The ends lost 6 bases at V and 2 bases at J; junction bases unmatched: 6. The CDR3 spans 15 residues. Germline CDR1 reads MNHEY; CDR2 reads SMNVEV (reference sequence). As DNA, the CDR3 is TGTGCCAGCAGCAGCGACAGGGGAGGCAATCAGCCCCAGCATTTT. Translation gives CASSSDRGGNQPQHF.

This clone was counted a few times. The chain couples TRBV5-6 to TRBJ2-2; 12 bases line up with TRBD2. The CDR3 is 19 amino acids. V shed 3 bases, J shed 3 bases, and the junction held 12 bases outside the gene matches. The germline V gene has CDR1 SGHDT and CDR2 YYEEEE. The CDR3 loop reads CASSSSGLAGGPYTGELFF. The CDR3 DNA sequence: TGTGCCAGCAGCTCCAGTGGGCTAGCGGGAGGGCCCTACACCGGGGAGCTGTTTTTT.

The chain is built from TRBV7-8 and TRBJ2-7; 11 bases line up with TRBD2. Germline V gives CDR1 SGHVS, CDR2 FQNEAQ. With V trimmed by 5 bases and J by 3 bases, 18 bases remained unmatched. CDR3 length: 19 amino acids. The CDR3 here is CASSPQALAGGTDFYEQYF. The CDR3 nucleotides are TGTGCCAGCAGCCCGCAGGCGCTAGCGGGAGGAACCGATTTCTACGAGCAGTACTTC.